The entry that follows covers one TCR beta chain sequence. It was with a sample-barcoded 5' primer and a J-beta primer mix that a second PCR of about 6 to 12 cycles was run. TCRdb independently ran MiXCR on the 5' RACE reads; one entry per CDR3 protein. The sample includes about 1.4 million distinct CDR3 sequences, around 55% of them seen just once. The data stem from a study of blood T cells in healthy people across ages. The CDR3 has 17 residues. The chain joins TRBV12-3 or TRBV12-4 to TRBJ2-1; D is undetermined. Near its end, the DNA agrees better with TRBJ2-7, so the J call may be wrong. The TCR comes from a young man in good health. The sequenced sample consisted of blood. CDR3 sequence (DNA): TGTGCCAGCAGTTTAGCGGTTGGTTTTTTTGGGATAGATGAGCAGTACTTC. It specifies CASSLAVGFFGIDEQYF.